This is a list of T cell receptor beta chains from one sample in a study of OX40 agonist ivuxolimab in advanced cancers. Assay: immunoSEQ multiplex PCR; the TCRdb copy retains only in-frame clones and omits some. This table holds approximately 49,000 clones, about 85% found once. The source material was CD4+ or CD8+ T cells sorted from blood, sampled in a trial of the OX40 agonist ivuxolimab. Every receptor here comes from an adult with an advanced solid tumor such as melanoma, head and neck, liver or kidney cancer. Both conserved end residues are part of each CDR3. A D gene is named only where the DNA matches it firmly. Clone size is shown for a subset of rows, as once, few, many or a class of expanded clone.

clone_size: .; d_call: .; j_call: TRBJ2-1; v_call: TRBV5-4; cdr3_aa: CASSPGQEYNEQFF; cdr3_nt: TGTGCCAGCAGCCCTGGGCAAGAGTACAATGAGCAGTTCTTC
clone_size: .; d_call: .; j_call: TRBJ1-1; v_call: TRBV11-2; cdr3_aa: CASSFEGRQVPTEAFF; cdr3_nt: TGTGCCAGCAGCTTTGAAGGGCGACAGGTCCCCACTGAAGCTTTCTTT
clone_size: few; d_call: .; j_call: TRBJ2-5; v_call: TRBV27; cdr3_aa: CASSWGPVETQYF; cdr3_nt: TGTGCCAGCAGCTGGGGGCCGGTAGAGACCCAGTACTTC
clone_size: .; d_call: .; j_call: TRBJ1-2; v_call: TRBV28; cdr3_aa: CASLYSGHGYTF; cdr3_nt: TGTGCCAGCTTATACAGTGGCCATGGCTACACCTTC
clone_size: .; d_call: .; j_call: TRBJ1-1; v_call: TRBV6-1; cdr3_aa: CASSEDSPGSTEAFF; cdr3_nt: TGTGCCAGCAGTGAAGATTCCCCGGGAAGCACTGAAGCTTTCTTT
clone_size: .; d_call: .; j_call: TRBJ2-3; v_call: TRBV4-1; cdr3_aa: CASSQEERGTDTQYF; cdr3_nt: TGCGCCAGCAGCCAAGAGGAGAGGGGCACAGATACGCAGTATTTT
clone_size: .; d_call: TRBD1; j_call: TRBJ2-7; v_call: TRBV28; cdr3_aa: CASSLDRGLSYEQYF; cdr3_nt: TGTGCCAGCAGTTTAGACAGGGGGCTTTCCTACGAGCAGTACTTC
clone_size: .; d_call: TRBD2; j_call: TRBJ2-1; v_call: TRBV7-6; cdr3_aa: CASSLDWGGGAREQFF; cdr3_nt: TGTGCCAGCAGCTTAGATTGGGGCGGGGGGGCCCGTGAGCAGTTCTTC
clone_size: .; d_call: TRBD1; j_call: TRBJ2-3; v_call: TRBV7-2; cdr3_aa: CASSLRSDTGGTDTQYF; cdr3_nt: TGTGCCAGCAGCTTAAGGTCTGACACAGGGGGCACAGATACGCAGTATTTT
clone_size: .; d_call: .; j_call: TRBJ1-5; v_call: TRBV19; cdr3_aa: CASSIAPGYTRNQPQHF; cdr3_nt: TGTGCCAGTAGTATAGCCCCAGGCTATACTCGCAATCAGCCCCAGCATTTT
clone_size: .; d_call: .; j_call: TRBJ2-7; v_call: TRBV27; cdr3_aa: CASSLGRGVGEQYF; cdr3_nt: TGTGCCAGCAGTTTAGGCAGGGGGGTGGGGGAGCAGTACTTC
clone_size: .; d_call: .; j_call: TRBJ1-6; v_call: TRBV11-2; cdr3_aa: CASTTLQGWDSPLHF; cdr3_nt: TGTGCCAGCACCACCCTACAGGGTTGGGATTCACCCCTCCACTTT
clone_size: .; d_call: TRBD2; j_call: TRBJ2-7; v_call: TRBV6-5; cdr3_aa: CASLHKRGSSYEQYF; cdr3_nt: TGTGCCAGTTTACATAAGCGGGGGAGCTCCTACGAGCAGTACTTC
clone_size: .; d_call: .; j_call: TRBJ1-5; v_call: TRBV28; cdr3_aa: CASSLGDSNQPQHF; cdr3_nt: TGTGCCAGCAGTTTAGGTGATAGCAATCAGCCCCAGCATTTT
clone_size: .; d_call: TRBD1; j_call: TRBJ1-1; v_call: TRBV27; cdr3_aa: CASRKQGAPNTEAFF; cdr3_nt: TGTGCCAGCAGAAAACAGGGGGCACCGAACACTGAAGCTTTCTTT
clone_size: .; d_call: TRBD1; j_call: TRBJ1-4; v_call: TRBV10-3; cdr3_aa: CAISDSRQGGTEKLFF; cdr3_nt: TGTGCCATCAGTGACTCACGACAGGGCGGTACGGAAAAACTGTTTTTT
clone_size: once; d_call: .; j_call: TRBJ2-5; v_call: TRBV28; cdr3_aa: CASSFTQRETQYF; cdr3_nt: TGTGCCAGCAGTTTTACACAAAGGGAGACCCAGTACTTC
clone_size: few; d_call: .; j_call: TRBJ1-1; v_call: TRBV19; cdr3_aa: CAMGNTEAFF; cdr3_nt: TGTGCCATGGGGAACACTGAAGCTTTCTTT
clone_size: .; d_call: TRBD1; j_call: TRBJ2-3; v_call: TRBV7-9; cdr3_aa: CASSARDRDTDTQYF; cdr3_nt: TGTGCCAGCAGCGCCCGGGACAGGGACACAGATACGCAGTATTTT
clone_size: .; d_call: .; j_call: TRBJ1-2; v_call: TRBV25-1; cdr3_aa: CASSEGGGLDGYTF; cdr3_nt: TGTGCCAGCAGTGAAGGTGGGGGCCTGGACGGCTACACCTTC
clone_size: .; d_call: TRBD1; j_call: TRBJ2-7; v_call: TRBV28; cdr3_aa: CASSSTQGGLSYEQYF; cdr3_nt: TGTGCCAGCAGTTCGACACAGGGGGGTCTAAGCTACGAGCAGTACTTC
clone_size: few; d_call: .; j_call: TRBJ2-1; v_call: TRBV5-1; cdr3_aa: CASRSFIPSVSSYNEQFF; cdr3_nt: TGCGCCAGCAGAAGCTTTATCCCTAGCGTAAGCTCCTACAATGAGCAGTTCTTC
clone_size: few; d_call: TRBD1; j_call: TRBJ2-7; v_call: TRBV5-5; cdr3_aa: CASSFEGQGLSEQYF; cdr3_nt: TGTGCCAGCAGCTTCGAAGGACAGGGATTAAGCGAGCAGTACTTC
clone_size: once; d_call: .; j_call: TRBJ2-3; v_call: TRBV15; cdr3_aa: CATSRERSDTQYF; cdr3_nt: TGTGCCACCAGCAGAGAACGGTCAGATACGCAGTATTTT
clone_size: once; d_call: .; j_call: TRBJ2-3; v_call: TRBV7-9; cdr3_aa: CASSLPRQDTQYF; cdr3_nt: TGTGCCAGCAGCTTGCCGAGGCAAGATACGCAGTATTTT
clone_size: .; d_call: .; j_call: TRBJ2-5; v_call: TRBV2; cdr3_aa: CASRPNPDSQETQYF; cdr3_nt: TGTGCCAGCAGACCCAACCCCGACAGCCAAGAGACCCAGTACTTC
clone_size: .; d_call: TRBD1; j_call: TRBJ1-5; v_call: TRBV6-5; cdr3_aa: CASSSAGGEPQHF; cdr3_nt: TGTGCCAGCAGTTCGGCAGGGGGCGAGCCCCAGCATTTT